This T cell receptor (beta chain) was retrieved from a study of cytomegalovirus exposure and HLA in healthy donors. General study findings and limits: The study designated about 180 TCR beta chains cytomegalovirus-associated. The classifier was said to identify cytomegalovirus status with high specificity and sensitivity.

This CDR3 has 15 residues. Between the trimmed V and J ends, which lost 4 bases and 3 bases, there was a span of 15 bases. The germline CDR1 and CDR2 sequences are SGHAT and FQNNGV. This clone was seen a few times. What it binds is not known. The PCR was carried out with 60 Vbeta primers and 13 Jbeta primers. Using immunoSEQ multiplex PCR, the repertoire was profiled, and TCRdb retains in-frame clones only, with some absent. This sample has about 120,000 clones, with 55% to 75% found just once. Specimen: PBMCs. The source is a man aged 25 to 45 in good health and CMV-seronegative. The chain couples TRBV11-2 to TRBJ1-2; D perhaps matches TRBD1 (5 bases). Here the CDR3 DNA reads TGTGCCAGCAGCTCCTCATGGAGGGGACACTATGGCTACACCTTC. This gives the protein CASSSSWRGHYGYTF.